The present entry profiles one T cell receptor beta chain with its context. Its antigen target is currently unknown. Base qualities are not recorded, but no much larger clone differs from it by a single base. The data were obtained in a study of shared clonotypes between healthy human individuals (dated by TCRdb to between 2020 and 2021). Study-level background: The cohort included a few men and a couple of women between 18 and 49 years of age. For each donor, CD4 naive and CD4 memory were each run on three plates, CD8 naive on two plates, and CD8 memory on one plate. Blood TCR repertoires of a handful of healthy adults were deeply sequenced to estimate repertoire size and the extent of clonotype sharing between individuals. To increase sequencing depth and limit assay-specific biases, TCR repertoire library preparation and sequencing were carried out by different laboratories using diverse techniques. Between about 0.8 and 9 billion PBMCs per donor were obtained by leukapheresis.

Using the deep immunoSEQ assay, multiplex PCR amplified TCR CDR3 regions from genomic DNA. For each cell subset, the extracted genomic DNA was distributed evenly across all wells of several immunoSEQ 96-well plates, and each plate served as one replicate. For sorted subsets, each replicate PCR was loaded with around 200 ng genomic DNA, equivalent to 30,000 or so T cell genomes. Purified libraries were measured with a Qubit 3.0 fluorometer, size-checked on a Bioanalyzer 2100, and measured again with the KAPA Library Quantification kit. Every immunoSEQ 96-well plate was sequenced on a separate single-read 150-cycle Illumina NextSeq 550 flow cell. The study's own analysis went as follows. Because the immunoSEQ output held only junctional sequences and lacked quality scores, the filtering could not match the filtering applied to full-length reads. Sequences were annotated with PyIR, a Python wrapper for IgBLAST v1.9, using IMGT germline references to assign V/J genes and CDR3. Reads with weak V/J assignments (E-value above 1e-6), missing CDR3, stop codons, out-of-frame junctions, or ambiguous translated residues were removed. V3J clonotypes were defined as sequences sharing an identical inferred V gene, J gene, and CDR3 amino acid sequence. To compute the percentage overlap between repertoires, the number of shared unique clonotypes was divided by the size of the smaller repertoire. Repertoire richness was assessed with RTK rarefaction, the Chao1 estimator, and Recon v2.1 estimates of unobserved clonotypes. OLGA was used to compute generation probabilities for all TCRbeta clonotypes that the gDNA method yielded from several donors. The clones in this table, taken by TCRdb from immuneACCESS, are in-frame only. Not every clone is retained; where verified, under half of the shortfall comes from an unresolved V gene, and the cause of the rest is unknown. Clone size and V and J calls were adopted from that table, with D and trimming inferred from the DNA. The sample table records millions of clones; 95% of these occur just once. The leading ten clones occupy around 0.13% of the sample.

Study-level results and caveats: Across four donors, roughly 5.1% of naive CD4, approximately 3.6% of naive CD8, under 2.5% of memory CD4, and 0.4% to 0.45% of memory CD8 clonotypes were shared. Because the study included only a small number of donors, the genetic and exposure-history diversity represented was limited. Sampling was limited to blood, and TCR repertoires in tissue likely differ from TCR repertoires in blood. Higher generation probabilities were observed for clonotypes shared by all four sorted-subset donors than for non-shared clonotypes. Estimated clonotype richness was generally larger for naive than for memory subsets. Rarefaction of sorted-subset datasets indicated incomplete sequencing despite the large sequencing depth. Based on pairwise subsampling, the degree of clonotype sharing among donors was expected to be affected by sequencing depth.

CDR1 and CDR2, looked up from the germline V gene, are SGHAT and FQNNGV. From its cysteine to its phenylalanine, the CDR3 spans 16 amino acids. Only the CDR3 DNA stays, 48 bases, in frame from base 1. A distance of 11 bases separates the germline ends of V and J, which lose 2 bases and 0 bases respectively. Donors were healthy HIV-negative adults with no recently reported acute infections or vaccinations. All donors were Caucasian adults living in Nashville, Tennessee, USA. Magnetic negative selection was used to enrich CD4+ T cells, after which naive cells were positively selected on CD45RA and the negative fraction became the memory subset. After blood collection by leukapheresis, PBMCs were isolated using Ficoll-Histopaque density gradient centrifugation and then cryopreserved in the vapor phase of liquid nitrogen. Purity and quantity of every magnetically sorted T cell population were checked by analytical flow cytometry. Genomic DNA was isolated from each sorted fraction and quantified by UV absorbance on a Nanodrop 2000c.

The chain joins TRBV11-2 to TRBJ2-1, with TRBD1 as a weak D call on 5 bases. The sample consisted of naive CD4+ T cells sorted from blood. According to the study, the label for this sample's cell subset or site signals: CD45RA+ positively selected. The TCR comes from a man aged 18 to 29 in good health. This receptor has the CDR3 CASSLIGQGSYNEQFF. Read as DNA, the sequence is TGTGCCAGCAGCTTAATCGGGCAGGGCTCCTACAATGAGCAGTTCTTC.